The TCR beta chain under discussion was sequenced for a study of ipilimumab plus nivolumab after autologous stem cell transplantation. Through week 26, nivolumab 3 mg/kg IV was given weeks 1, 4, 7, 10, then biweekly. V lost 7 bases and J lost 0, with 11 bases in between. The CDR3 runs 14 residues. CDR1 SGHVS and CDR2 FNYEAQ come from the germline V gene. The repertoire was sequenced with immunoSEQ multiplex PCR; TCRdb's copy has only in-frame clones and lacks some. The table has 20,000 to 25,000 clones, about 86% seen once. The source is a male donor with diffuse large B-cell lymphoma. This rearrangement joins TRBV7-6 to TRBJ2-3; D is ambiguous. Sequencing was performed on PBMCs, taken in a trial of ipilimumab plus nivolumab as post-transplant consolidation. The CDR3 sequence: CASKTPGSTDTQYF. The CDR3 DNA is TGTGCCAGCAAAACCCCAGGTAGCACAGATACGCAGTATTTT.